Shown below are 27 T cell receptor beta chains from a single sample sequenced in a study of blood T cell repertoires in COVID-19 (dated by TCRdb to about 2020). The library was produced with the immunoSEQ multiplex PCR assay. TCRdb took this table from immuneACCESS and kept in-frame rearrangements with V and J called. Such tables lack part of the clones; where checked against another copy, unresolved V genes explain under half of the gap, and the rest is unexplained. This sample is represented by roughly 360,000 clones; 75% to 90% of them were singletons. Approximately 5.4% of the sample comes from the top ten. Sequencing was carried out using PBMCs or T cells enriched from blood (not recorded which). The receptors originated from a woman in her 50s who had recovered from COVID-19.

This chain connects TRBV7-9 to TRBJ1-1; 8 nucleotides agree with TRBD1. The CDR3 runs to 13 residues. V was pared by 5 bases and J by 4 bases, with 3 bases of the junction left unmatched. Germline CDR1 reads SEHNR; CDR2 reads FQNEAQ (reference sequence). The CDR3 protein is CASSITGGTEAFF. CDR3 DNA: TGTGCCAGCAGCATAACAGGGGGCACTGAAGCTTTCTTT.

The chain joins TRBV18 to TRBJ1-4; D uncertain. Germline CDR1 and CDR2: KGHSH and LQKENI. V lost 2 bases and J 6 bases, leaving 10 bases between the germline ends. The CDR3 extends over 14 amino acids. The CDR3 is CASSPYNPHEKLFF. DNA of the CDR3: TGTGCCAGCTCACCATACAACCCGCATGAAAAACTGTTTTTT. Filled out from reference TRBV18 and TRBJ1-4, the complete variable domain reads NAGVMQNPRHLVRRRGQEARLRCSPMKGHSHVYWYRQLPEEGLKFMVYLQKENIIDESGMPKERFSAEFPKEGPSILRIQQVVRGDSAAYFCASSPYNPHEKLFFGSGTQLSVL.

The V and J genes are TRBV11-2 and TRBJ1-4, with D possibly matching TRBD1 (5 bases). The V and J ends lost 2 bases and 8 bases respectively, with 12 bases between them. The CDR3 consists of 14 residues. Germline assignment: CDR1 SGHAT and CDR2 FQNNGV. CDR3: CASSLQGSREKLFF. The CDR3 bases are TGTGCCAGCAGCTTACAGGGATCACGAGAAAAACTGTTTTTT.

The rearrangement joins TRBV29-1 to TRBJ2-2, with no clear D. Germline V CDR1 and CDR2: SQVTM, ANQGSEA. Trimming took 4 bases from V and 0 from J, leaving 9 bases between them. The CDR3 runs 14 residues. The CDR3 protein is CSVGKETNTGELFF. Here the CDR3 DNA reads TGCAGCGTTGGAAAGGAGACGAACACCGGGGAGCTGTTTTTT.

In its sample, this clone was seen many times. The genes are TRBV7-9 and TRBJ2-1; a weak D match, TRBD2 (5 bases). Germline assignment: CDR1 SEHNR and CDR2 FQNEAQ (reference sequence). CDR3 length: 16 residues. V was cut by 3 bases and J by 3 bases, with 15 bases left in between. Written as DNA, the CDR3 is TGTGCCAGCAGCTTCCAGGCCTCGGGGAGCTACAATGAGCAGTTCTTC. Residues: CASSFQASGSYNEQFF.

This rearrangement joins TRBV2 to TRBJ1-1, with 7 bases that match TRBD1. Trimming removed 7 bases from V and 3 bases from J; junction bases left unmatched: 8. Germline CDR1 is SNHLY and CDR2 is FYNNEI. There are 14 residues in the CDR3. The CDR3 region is CASTDRAWDTEAFF. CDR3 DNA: TGTGCCAGCACCGACAGGGCTTGGGACACTGAAGCTTTCTTT.

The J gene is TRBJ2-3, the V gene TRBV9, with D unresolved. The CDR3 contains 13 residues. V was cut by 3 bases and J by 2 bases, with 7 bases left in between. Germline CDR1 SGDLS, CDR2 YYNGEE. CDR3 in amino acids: CASSARDTDTQYF. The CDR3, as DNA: TGTGCCAGCAGCGCGAGAGACACAGATACGCAGTATTTT.

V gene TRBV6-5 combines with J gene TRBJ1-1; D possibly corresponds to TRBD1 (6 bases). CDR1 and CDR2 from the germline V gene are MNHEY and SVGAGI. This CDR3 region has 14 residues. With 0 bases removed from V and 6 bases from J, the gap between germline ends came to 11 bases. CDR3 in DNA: TGTGCCAGCAGTTACTCGAACAGGGTCGCTGAAGCTTTCTTT. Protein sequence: CASSYSNRVAEAFF.

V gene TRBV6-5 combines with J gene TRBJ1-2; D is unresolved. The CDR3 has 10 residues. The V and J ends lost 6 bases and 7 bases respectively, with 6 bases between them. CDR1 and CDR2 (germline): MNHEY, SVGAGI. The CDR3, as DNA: TGTGCCAGCAGCCTGGCTGGCTACACCTTC. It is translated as CASSLAGYTF.

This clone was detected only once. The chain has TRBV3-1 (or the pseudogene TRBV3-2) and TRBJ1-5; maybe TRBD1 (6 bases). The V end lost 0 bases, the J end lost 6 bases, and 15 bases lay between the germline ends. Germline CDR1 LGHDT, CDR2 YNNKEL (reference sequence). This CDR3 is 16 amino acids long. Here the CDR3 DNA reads TGTGCCAGCAGCCAAGACTTTAACAGGGCCGCTCAGCCCCAGCATTTT. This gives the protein CASSQDFNRAAQPQHF.

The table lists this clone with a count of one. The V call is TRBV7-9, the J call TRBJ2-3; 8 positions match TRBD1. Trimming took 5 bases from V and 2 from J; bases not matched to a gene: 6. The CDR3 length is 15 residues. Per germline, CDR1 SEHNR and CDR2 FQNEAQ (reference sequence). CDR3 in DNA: TGTGCCAGCAGCCGGACAGGGCGCTTCACAGATACGCAGTATTTT. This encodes CASSRTGRFTDTQYF.

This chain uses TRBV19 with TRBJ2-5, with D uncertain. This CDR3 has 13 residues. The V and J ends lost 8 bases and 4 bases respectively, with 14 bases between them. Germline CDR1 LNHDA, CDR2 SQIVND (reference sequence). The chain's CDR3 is CASRGDSRETQYF. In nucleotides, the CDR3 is TGTGCCAGTCGCGGCGACTCAAGAGAGACCCAGTACTTC.

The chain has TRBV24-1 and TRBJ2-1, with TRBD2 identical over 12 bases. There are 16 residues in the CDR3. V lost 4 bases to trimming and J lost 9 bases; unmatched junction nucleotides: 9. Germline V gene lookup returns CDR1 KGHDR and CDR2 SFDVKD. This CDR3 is CATSDGLAGTGGEQFF. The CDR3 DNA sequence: TGTGCCACCAGTGACGGACTAGCGGGAACCGGCGGTGAGCAGTTCTTC.

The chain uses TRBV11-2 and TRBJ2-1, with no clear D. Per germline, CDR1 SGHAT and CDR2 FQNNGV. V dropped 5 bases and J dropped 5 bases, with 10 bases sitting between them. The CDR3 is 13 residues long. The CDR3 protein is CASSLGSHNEQFF. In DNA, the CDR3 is TGTGCCAGCAGCCTCGGGTCCCACAATGAGCAGTTCTTC.

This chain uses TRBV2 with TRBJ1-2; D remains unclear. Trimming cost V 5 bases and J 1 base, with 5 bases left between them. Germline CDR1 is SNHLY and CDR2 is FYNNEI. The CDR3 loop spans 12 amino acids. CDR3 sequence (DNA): TGTGCCAGCAGTAAACTTAACTATGGCTACACCTTC. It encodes CASSKLNYGYTF.

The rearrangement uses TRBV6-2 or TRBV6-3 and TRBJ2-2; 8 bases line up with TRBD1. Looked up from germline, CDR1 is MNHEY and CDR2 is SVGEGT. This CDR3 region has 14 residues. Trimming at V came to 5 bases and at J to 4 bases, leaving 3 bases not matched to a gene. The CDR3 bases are TGTGCCAGCAGTCGACAGGGGCCCACCGGGGAGCTGTTTTTT. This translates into CASSRQGPTGELFF.

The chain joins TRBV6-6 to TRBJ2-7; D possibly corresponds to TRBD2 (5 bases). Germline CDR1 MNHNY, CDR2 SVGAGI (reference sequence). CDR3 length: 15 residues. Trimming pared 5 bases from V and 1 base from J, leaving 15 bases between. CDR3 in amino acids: CASSPVGIGSYEQYF. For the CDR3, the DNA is TGTGCCAGCAGTCCCGTCGGGATAGGGTCCTACGAGCAGTACTTC.

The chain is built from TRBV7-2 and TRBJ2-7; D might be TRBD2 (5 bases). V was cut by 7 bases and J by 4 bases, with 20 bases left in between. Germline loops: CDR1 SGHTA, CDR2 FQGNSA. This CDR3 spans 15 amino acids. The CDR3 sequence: CASTGGLALSYEQYF. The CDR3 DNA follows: TGTGCCAGCACGGGCGGACTTGCCCTCTCTTACGAGCAGTACTTC.

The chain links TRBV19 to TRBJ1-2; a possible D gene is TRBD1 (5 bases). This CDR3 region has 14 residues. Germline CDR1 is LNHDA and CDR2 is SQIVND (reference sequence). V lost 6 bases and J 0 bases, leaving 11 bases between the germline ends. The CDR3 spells CASSSGTPNYGYTF. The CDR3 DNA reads TGTGCCAGTAGCTCCGGGACTCCTAACTATGGCTACACCTTC.

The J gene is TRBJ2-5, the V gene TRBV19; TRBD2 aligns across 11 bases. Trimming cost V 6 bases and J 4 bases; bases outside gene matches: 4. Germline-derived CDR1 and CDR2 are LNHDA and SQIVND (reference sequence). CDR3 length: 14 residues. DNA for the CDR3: TGTGCCAGTAGAGGGACTAGCGGTGGAGAGACCCAGTACTTC. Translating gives CASRGTSGGETQYF. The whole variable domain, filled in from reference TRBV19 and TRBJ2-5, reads DGGITQSPKYLFRKEGQNVTLSCEQNLNHDAMYWYRQDPGQGLRLIYYSQIVNDFQKGDIAEGYSVSREKKESFPLTVTSAQKNPTAFYLCASRGTSGGETQYFGPGTRLLVL.

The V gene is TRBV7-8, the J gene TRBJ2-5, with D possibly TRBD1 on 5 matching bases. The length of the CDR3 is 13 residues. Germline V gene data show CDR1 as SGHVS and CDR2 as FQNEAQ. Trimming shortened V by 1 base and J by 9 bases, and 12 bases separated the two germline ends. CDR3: CASSLGGALAQYF. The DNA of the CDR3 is TGTGCCAGCAGCTTAGGTGGGGCGTTGGCCCAGTACTTC. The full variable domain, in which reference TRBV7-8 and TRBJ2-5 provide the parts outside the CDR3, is GAGVSQSPRYKVAKRGQDVALRCDPISGHVSLFWYQQALGQGPEFLTYFQNEAQLDKSGLPSDRFFAERPEGSVSTLKIQRTQQEDSAVYLCASSLGGALAQYFGPGTRLLVL.

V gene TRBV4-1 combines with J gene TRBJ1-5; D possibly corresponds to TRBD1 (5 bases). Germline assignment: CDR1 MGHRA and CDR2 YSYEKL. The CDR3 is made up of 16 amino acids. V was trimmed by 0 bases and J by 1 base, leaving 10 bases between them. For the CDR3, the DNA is TGCGCCAGCAGCCAAGACGGGGGAGGGAGCAATCAGCCCCAGCATTTT. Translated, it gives CASSQDGGGSNQPQHF.

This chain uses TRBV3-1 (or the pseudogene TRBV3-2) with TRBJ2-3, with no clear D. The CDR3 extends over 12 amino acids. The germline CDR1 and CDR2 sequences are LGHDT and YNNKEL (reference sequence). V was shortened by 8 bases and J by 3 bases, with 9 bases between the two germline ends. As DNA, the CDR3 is TGTGCCAGCGGAGTTTGGACAGATACGCAGTATTTT. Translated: CASGVWTDTQYF.

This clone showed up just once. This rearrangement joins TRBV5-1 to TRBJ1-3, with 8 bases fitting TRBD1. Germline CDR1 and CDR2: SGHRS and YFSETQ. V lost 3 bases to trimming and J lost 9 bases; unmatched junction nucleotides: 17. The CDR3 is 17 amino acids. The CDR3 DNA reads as TGCGCCAGCAGCTCGGTGCCCTATGGGACAGGCAGCGCCACCATATATTTT. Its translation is CASSSVPYGTGSATIYF. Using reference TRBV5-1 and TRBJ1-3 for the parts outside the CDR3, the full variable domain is KAGVTQTPRYLIKTRGQQVTLSCSPISGHRSVSWYQQTPGQGLQFLFEYFSETQRNKGNFPGRFSGRQFSNSRSEMNVSTLELGDSALYLCASSSVPYGTGSATIYFGEGSWLTVV.

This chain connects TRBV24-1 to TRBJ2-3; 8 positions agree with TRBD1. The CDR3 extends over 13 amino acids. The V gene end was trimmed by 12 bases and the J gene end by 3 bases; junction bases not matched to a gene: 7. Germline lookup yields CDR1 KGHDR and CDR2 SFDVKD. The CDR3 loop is CASQGALTDTQYF. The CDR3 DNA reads TGTGCCTCCCAGGGGGCATTGACAGATACGCAGTATTTT.

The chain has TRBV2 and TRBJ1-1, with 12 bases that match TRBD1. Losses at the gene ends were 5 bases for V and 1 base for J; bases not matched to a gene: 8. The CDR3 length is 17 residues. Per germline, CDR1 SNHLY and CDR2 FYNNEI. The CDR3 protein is CASSTGTGGWSNTEAFF. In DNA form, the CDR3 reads TGTGCCAGCAGTACCGGGACAGGGGGCTGGTCGAACACTGAAGCTTTCTTT.

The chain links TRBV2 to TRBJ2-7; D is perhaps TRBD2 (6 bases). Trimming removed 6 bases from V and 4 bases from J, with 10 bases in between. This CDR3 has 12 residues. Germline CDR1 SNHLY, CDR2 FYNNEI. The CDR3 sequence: CASRRESYEQYF. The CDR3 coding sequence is TGTGCCAGCAGACGGGAGTCTTACGAGCAGTACTTC.